This T cell receptor beta chain emerged from a study of molecular identifiers for immune sequencing clone quantification. From the PCR reads, TCRdb called clonotypes with MiXCR, one entry per CDR3 protein. The sample shows approximately 590,000 distinct CDR3 sequences, about 25% of them seen only once. This clonotype was observed a few times. This CDR3 is 15 amino acids long. Germline CDR1 and CDR2: LNHDA and SQIVND (reference sequence). V shed 3 bases and J 5 bases; nucleotides not matched to a gene: 9. This chain uses TRBV19 with TRBJ1-1; 7 bases fit TRBD1. The TCR originated in a human donor in good health. Some libraries in this study had Jurkat cell RNA spiked in. The sample consisted of naive CD8+ T cells from blood, with Jurkat cell RNA spiked in. Subset denoted: FACS-sorted CD8+CD4-CCR7+CD45RA+ naive T cells. This chain's CDR3 is CASSIDSGGQTEAFF. In DNA form, the CDR3 reads TGTGCCAGTAGTATTGATTCAGGGGGGCAAACTGAAGCTTTCTTT.